The 24 T cell receptor beta chains listed next were all sequenced from one sample in a study of blood T cells in healthy people across ages (dated by TCRdb to 2013 to 2016). The library relied on 5' RACE. Sequencing instrument: Illumina HiSeq 2500. A second PCR of roughly 6 to 12 cycles was performed with a sample-barcoded 5' primer and a J-beta primer mix. Through fastp at Q25 and MiXCR, TCRdb rebuilt clones from the public reads, retaining in-frame beta chains. Each CDR3 protein gets just one entry, which takes the most common genes and DNA from the rows behind it. Present in this sample are around 1,000,000 distinct CDR3 sequences, less than 25% of which were seen just once. 0.65% to 0.75% of the sample is in the top ten clones. The data also belong to a second study, concerning T cells of mothers and their children.

Sample: blood. These receptors were obtained from a girl aged 2-10 years in good health.

Only a few counts were recorded for this clonotype. The chain has TRBV2 and TRBJ2-3, with 13 nucleotides matching TRBD2. V lost 4 bases, J lost 5 bases, and 0 bases stayed unmatched. Germline V gene data show CDR1 as SNHLY and CDR2 as FYNNEI. The CDR3 is made up of 14 amino acids. The CDR3 loop reads CASSGLAGGDTQYF. The CDR3, as DNA: TGTGCCAGCAGTGGACTAGCGGGGGGAGATACGCAGTATTTT.

The genes are TRBV29-1 and TRBJ2-1; D ambiguous. V shed 7 bases and J shed 6 bases, with 16 bases lying between them. CDR3 length: 13 amino acids. CDR1 is SQVTM and CDR2 is ANQGSEA in the germline V gene. As DNA, the CDR3 is TGCAGCGCCCACGGACCGGAAATCAATGAGCAGTTCTTC. Its translation: CSAHGPEINEQFF.

V is TRBV7-2 and J is TRBJ2-2, with D uncertain. Germline V gene lookup returns CDR1 SGHTA and CDR2 FQGNSA. The CDR3 loop spans 18 amino acids. The V end was cut by 11 bases, the J end by 6 bases, with 31 bases between. CDR3 region: CASRMAQNIFITAGELFF. In DNA form, the CDR3 reads TGTGCCTCTAGGATGGCACAAAACATTTTTATCACGGCCGGGGAGCTGTTTTTT.

In this sample, this clonotype turned up a few times. The chain recombines TRBV5-4 with TRBJ2-5; 9 bases are a match to TRBD2. The J call may be wrong; the DNA end is better matched by TRBJ2-7. The CDR3 extends over 15 amino acids. Germline lookup yields CDR1 SGHNT and CDR2 YYREEE (reference sequence). The CDR3 region is CASSLIAGGAYEQYF. CDR3 coding DNA: TGTGCCAGCAGCTTGATCGCGGGAGGGGCCTACGAGCAGTACTTC.

The chain carries TRBV9 and TRBJ2-1; TRBD2 aligns across 7 bases. Germline V gives CDR1 SGDLS, CDR2 YYNGEE. V shed 3 bases and J 6 bases; nucleotides not matched to a gene: 9. This CDR3 is built from 15 residues. CDR3 in DNA: TGTGCCAGCAGCGGAGGGGAGACTAGCTCCAATGAGCAGTTCTTC. It encodes CASSGGETSSNEQFF.

This clonotype was detected a few times. One end of the junction does not line up with germline, which may come from a read error. The J gene is TRBJ2-1, the V gene TRBV24-1; D may be TRBD1 (6 bases). The germline CDR1 and CDR2 sequences are KGHDR and SFDVKD. The CDR3 extends over 12 amino acids. This CDR3 is CATSDPNRVEKF. The CDR3 DNA reads as TGTGCCACCAGTGATCCCAACAGGGTAGAAAAGTTC.

This clonotype was detected a few times. The gene calls are TRBV3-1 and TRBJ1-2; no firm D call. Trimming took 1 base from V and 8 from J, leaving 11 bases between them. The CDR3 runs to 13 residues. The germline gives CDR1 LGHDT, CDR2 YNNKEL (reference sequence). CDR3 amino acids: CASSQVADRGYTF. CDR3 DNA: TGTGCCAGCAGCCAAGTGGCCGATAGGGGCTACACCTTC.

The table lists this clonotype with a few counts. The chain is built from TRBV12-3 or TRBV12-4 and TRBJ2-7; tentative D call: TRBD1 (6 bases). With 3 bases removed from V and 2 bases from J, the gap between germline ends came to 14 bases. The CDR3 sequence is 15 residues long. The CDR3 here is CASSLDQGHPYEQYF. The CDR3 DNA sequence: TGTGCCAGCAGTTTGGACCAGGGACATCCCTACGAGCAGTACTTC.

The chain has TRBV20-1 and TRBJ2-5; TRBD2 is a possible D gene (6 bases). The V and J ends lost 1 base and 4 bases respectively, with 13 bases between them. CDR1 DFQATT and CDR2 SNEGSKA come from the germline V gene (reference sequence). This CDR3 spans 14 amino acids. The CDR3 sequence is CSARVSGGRETQYF. The CDR3 coding sequence is TGCAGTGCTAGAGTGAGTGGGGGGAGAGAGACCCAGTACTTC.

This clonotype was seen a few times. The genes are TRBV7-8 and TRBJ1-2; 7 nucleotides line up with TRBD1. The CDR3 is made up of 17 amino acids. V trimming: 0 bases; J trimming: 6 bases; junction bases outside the gene matches: 13. Germline lookup yields CDR1 SGHVS and CDR2 FQNEAQ. The CDR3 spells CASSLAPIRTGDNGYTF. The DNA for the CDR3 is TGTGCCAGCAGCTTAGCCCCCATTAGGACAGGTGACAATGGCTACACCTTC.

The chain recombines TRBV5-1 with TRBJ1-4; TRBD1 matches at 8 bases. The CDR3 contains 16 residues. Germline V gene sequence: CDR1 SGHRS, CDR2 YFSETQ. Germline trimming cut 0 bases from V and 8 bases from J; bases unmatched to any gene: 9. The CDR3 spells CASSLDPGQGNEKLFF. In nucleotides, the CDR3 is TGCGCCAGCAGCTTGGATCCCGGACAGGGCAACGAAAAACTGTTTTTT.

The genes are TRBV4-1 and TRBJ1-1, with 9 bases lining up with TRBD1. The CDR3 is 16 residues long. V trimming: 6 bases; J trimming: 6 bases; junction bases outside the gene matches: 14. CDR1 is MGHRA and CDR2 is YSYEKL in the germline V gene. CDR3 in DNA: TGCGCCAGCAGTCTTACCGGGACAGGGTACGTACCTGAAGCTTTCTTT. Translating gives CASSLTGTGYVPEAFF.

The V call is TRBV9, the J call TRBJ2-5, with 10 bases that match TRBD2. The J call may be mistaken, given a closer DNA end match to TRBJ2-1. There are 16 residues in the CDR3. Per the germline V gene, CDR1 is SGDLS and CDR2 is YYNGEE. The CDR3 region is CASSTLAGANYNEQFF. The CDR3 DNA reads as TGTGCCAGCAGCACCCTAGCGGGGGCCAACTACAATGAGCAGTTCTTC.

Points on this clonotype: The germline gene is not matched at one end of the junction; a read error may be the cause. The chain is built from TRBV7-9 and TRBJ2-3; TRBD1 matches at 9 bases. The CDR3 extends over 18 amino acids. Germline V gives CDR1 SEHNR, CDR2 FQNEAQ (reference sequence). CDR3 in DNA: TGTGCCAGCAGCCCTCGCCCCCCCGGGACAGGGCTGACAGATACGCGGTATTTT. Protein sequence: CASSPRPPGTGLTDTRYF.

This chain joins TRBV27 and TRBJ1-4; TRBD1 is a possible D gene (6 bases). Per germline, CDR1 MNHEY and CDR2 SMNVEV (reference sequence). V was shortened by 8 bases and J by 3 bases, with 13 bases between the two germline ends. The CDR3 has 14 amino acids. CDR3 sequence (DNA): TGTGCCAGCCGAACAGGGCCTCCTAATGAAAAACTGTTTTTT. Translated: CASRTGPPNEKLFF.

The CDR3 DNA sequence: TGCGCCAGCAGCCCGTCCAAGAGCGGGGGGGCGACCGGGGAGCTGTTTTTT. Its translation: CASSPSKSGGATGELFF. V usage is TRBV4-1 and J usage is TRBJ2-2; 10 bases line up with TRBD2. The CDR3 sequence is 17 residues long. Losses at the gene ends were 4 bases for V and 5 bases for J; bases not matched to a gene: 10. Looked up from germline, CDR1 is MGHRA and CDR2 is YSYEKL.

The rearrangement uses TRBV7-2 and TRBJ2-6; D is uncertain. V was clipped by 2 bases and J by 1 base, with 15 bases between them. The CDR3 loop spans 18 amino acids. The germline V gene has CDR1 SGHTA and CDR2 FQGNSA. CDR3 amino acids: CASSLLSSPPSGANVLTF. The CDR3 region has the DNA TGTGCCAGCAGCTTATTAAGCAGCCCTCCTTCTGGGGCCAACGTCCTGACTTTC.

This clonotype has more than one count but fewer than ten. This chain connects TRBV5-6 to TRBJ2-7, with 7 bases aligning to TRBD2. Germline loops: CDR1 SGHDT, CDR2 YYEEEE. V lost 0 bases, J lost 2 bases, and 8 bases stayed unmatched. This CDR3 spans 16 amino acids. CDR3 residues: CASSLAPAGLTYEQYF. Written as DNA, the CDR3 is TGTGCCAGCAGCTTGGCCCCAGCGGGGTTAACCTACGAGCAGTACTTC.

This rearrangement joins TRBV20-1 to TRBJ2-3; 7 bases map to TRBD2. The ends lost 3 bases at V and 0 bases at J; junction bases unmatched: 6. Per the germline V gene, CDR1 is DFQATT and CDR2 is SNEGSKA (reference sequence). The length of the CDR3 is 15 residues. The CDR3 region has the DNA TGCAGTGCTAGCCCCCAGCGGGGAAGCACAGATACGCAGTATTTT. This codes for CSASPQRGSTDTQYF.

This clonotype has a handful of counts. The gene calls are TRBV29-1 and TRBJ1-2; no clear D. Germline V gives CDR1 SQVTM, CDR2 ANQGSEA. The germline V and J ends were trimmed by 6 bases and 7 bases, with 9 bases remaining between them. The CDR3 is 10 amino acids. The CDR3 loop reads CSVKSSGYTF. CDR3 sequence (DNA): TGCAGCGTCAAGTCCAGTGGCTACACCTTC.

CDR3 DNA: TGTGCCAGCAGCTTGTCAGGGAATGGCTACGAGCAGTACTTC. The encoded protein is CASSLSGNGYEQYF. The chain carries TRBV5-8 and TRBJ2-5, with a tentative D call TRBD1 (5 bases). Matching the DNA end better, TRBJ2-7 makes the J call doubtful. Per the germline V gene, CDR1 is SGHTS and CDR2 is YDEGEE. This CDR3 region has 14 residues.

The V gene is TRBV7-9, the J gene TRBJ2-1; maybe TRBD2 (6 bases). The germline V gene has CDR1 SEHNR and CDR2 FQNEAQ (reference sequence). Deletions cut 5 bases from V and 0 bases from J, with 14 bases between. The CDR3 length is 16 residues. For the CDR3, the DNA is TGTGCCAGCAGCCAAGGCAGCGGGTACTCCTACAATGAGCAGTTCTTC. Its translation is CASSQGSGYSYNEQFF.

This chain connects TRBV3-1 to TRBJ2-7; D tentatively reads TRBD1 or TRBD2 (5 bases each). The germline V gene has CDR1 LGHDT and CDR2 YNNKEL (reference sequence). The V end lost 1 base, the J end lost 0 bases, and 13 bases lay between the germline ends. The CDR3 is made up of 16 amino acids. CDR3 bases: TGTGCCAGCAGCCAAGTAGGGACCGCCGACTCCTACGAGCAGTACTTC. It is translated as CASSQVGTADSYEQYF.

The chain is built from TRBV12-3 or TRBV12-4 and TRBJ2-5, with 9 bases aligning to TRBD1. The J call is doubtful: the DNA matches TRBJ2-7 better. This CDR3 comprises 15 residues. The CDR3 sequence: CASSLPGQGINEQYF. CDR3 nucleotide sequence: TGTGCCAGCAGTTTGCCGGGACAGGGAATCAACGAGCAGTACTTC.